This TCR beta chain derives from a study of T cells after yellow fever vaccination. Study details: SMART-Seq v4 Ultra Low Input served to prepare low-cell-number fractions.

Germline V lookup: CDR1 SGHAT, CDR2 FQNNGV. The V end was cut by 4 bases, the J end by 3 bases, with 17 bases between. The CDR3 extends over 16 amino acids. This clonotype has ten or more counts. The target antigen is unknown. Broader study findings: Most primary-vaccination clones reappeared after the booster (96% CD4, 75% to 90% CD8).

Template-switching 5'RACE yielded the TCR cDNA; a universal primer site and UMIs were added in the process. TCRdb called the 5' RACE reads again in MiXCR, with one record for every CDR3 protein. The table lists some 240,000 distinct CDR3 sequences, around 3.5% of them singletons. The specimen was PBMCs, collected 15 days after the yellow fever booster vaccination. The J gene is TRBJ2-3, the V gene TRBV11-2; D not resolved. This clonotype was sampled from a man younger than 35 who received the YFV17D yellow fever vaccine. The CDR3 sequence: CASSSPLGQRTDTQYF. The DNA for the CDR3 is TGTGCCAGCAGCTCCCCCTTGGGTCAGAGAACAGATACGCAGTATTTT.